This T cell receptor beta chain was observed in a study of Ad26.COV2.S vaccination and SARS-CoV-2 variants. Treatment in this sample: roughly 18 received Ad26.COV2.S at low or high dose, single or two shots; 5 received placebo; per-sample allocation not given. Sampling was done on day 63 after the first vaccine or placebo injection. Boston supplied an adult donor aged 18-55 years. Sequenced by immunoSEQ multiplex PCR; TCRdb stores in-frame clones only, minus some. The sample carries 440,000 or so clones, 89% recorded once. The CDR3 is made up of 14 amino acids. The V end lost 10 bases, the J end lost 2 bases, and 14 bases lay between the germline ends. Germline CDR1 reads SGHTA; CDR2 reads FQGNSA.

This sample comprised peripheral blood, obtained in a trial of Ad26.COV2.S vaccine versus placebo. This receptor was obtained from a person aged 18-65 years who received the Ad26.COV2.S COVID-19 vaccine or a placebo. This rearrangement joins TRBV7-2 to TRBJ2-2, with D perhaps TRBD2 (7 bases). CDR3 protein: CATQGGENTGELFF. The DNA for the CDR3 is TGTGCCACCCAAGGGGGGGAAAACACCGGGGAGCTGTTTTTT.